This TCR beta chain was captured in a study of T cells in Graves' hyperthyroidism and ophthalmopathy. Per the germline V gene, CDR1 is MGHRA and CDR2 is YSYEKL. V shed 4 bases and J shed 5 bases, with 14 bases lying between them. The CDR3 covers 14 residues. The sample holds a few counts of this clonotype. Its target is unknown. RNA transcripts were the template for amplifying TCR beta CDR3 regions. The TCR CDR3 was amplified in a first-round RT-PCR using the HTBI primer set. Each CDR3 protein gets one entry after TCRdb re-called the multiplex PCR reads with MiXCR. The profile shows around 300,000 distinct CDR3 sequences, 12% to 15% of them singletons. Calling Graves' hyperthyroidism stable meant ophthalmopathy did not progress within 18 months. Newly diagnosed hyperthyroidism patients aged 18 to 65 years had disease lasting under 2 months. Study-level points and caveats: Within blood appeared most thyroid clonotypes that had expanded above 0.001. Ophthalmopathy prediction by the model preceded onset by a median about 6 months.

Sequencing used blood. The receptor comes from a woman aged 40 to 50 with Graves' hyperthyroidism. J is TRBJ2-5 and V is TRBV4-1; possible D gene TRBD2, 5 bases. The CDR3, as DNA: TGCGCCAGCAGCCGGACGGGGATATCCGAGACCCAGTACTTC. Translated: CASSRTGISETQYF.